The 21 T cell receptor beta chains reported below all come from one sample, sequenced in a study of response to subunit inactivated influenza vaccine. Using its own MiXCR run on the RT-PCR reads, TCRdb lists one record per CDR3 protein. The sample carries about 540,000 distinct CDR3 sequences, around 25% recorded once. A further study also used this sample, focusing on T cells expressing NK-cell markers. That work adds: The TCR beta cDNA came from 5'RACE template switching with UMIs.

The input for sequencing was CD4+ T cells sorted from PBMCs, taken about 11 days after vaccination. These receptor sequences come from a man aged 45-65 years who received an inactivated influenza vaccine.

V gene TRBV20-1 combines with J gene TRBJ2-7; a weak D match, TRBD2 (5 bases). The CDR3 extends over 14 amino acids. V was clipped by 6 bases and J by 2 bases, with 17 bases between them. The V gene's germline CDR1 is DFQATT and CDR2 SNEGSKA (reference sequence). The CDR3 coding sequence is TGCAGTGCACAGTTGGGAGTAGCCCCCTACGAGCAGTACTTC. It is translated as CSAQLGVAPYEQYF.

The rearrangement links TRBV11-2 to TRBJ2-3; 9 bases map to TRBD2. CDR3 size: 17 residues. V lost 1 base, J lost 0 bases, and 5 bases stayed unmatched. Germline CDR1 SGHAT, CDR2 FQNNGV. CDR3 protein: CASSLVPSGISTDTQYF. DNA of the CDR3: TGTGCCAGCAGCTTAGTACCTAGCGGGATCAGCACAGATACGCAGTATTTT.

The V and J genes are TRBV7-9 and TRBJ1-2, with 9 bases lining up with TRBD1. J lost 8 bases, V lost 0 bases, and 1 base had no gene match. The CDR3 is 13 residues long. Germline-derived CDR1 and CDR2 are SEHNR and FQNEAQ (reference sequence). Written as DNA, the CDR3 is TGTGCCAGCAGCTTAGCGGGGACAGGGGGCTACACCTTC. Amino acid sequence: CASSLAGTGGYTF. The full variable domain, its missing parts supplied by reference TRBV7-9 and TRBJ1-2, is DTGVSQNPRHKITKRGQNVTFRCDPISEHNRLYWYRQTLGQGPEFLTYFQNEAQLEKSRLLSDRFSAERPKGSFSTLEIQRTEQGDSAMYLCASSLAGTGGYTFGSGTRLTVV.

This clonotype was detected a few times. CDR3 residues: CASRPTRETEAFF. In nucleotides, the CDR3 is TGTGCCAGTAGACCAACCAGGGAGACTGAAGCTTTCTTT. J is TRBJ1-1 and V is TRBV7-2, with D tentatively TRBD1 (5 bases). Trimming took 9 bases from V and 5 from J, leaving 16 bases between them. Germline CDR1 reads SGHTA; CDR2 reads FQGNSA. CDR3 length: 13 amino acids.

The chain combines TRBV6-2 or TRBV6-3 with TRBJ2-3, with D uncertain. The CDR3 has 15 amino acids. Trimming pared 1 base from V and 2 bases from J, leaving 10 bases between. CDR1 is MNHEY and CDR2 is SVGEGT in the germline V gene. The CDR3 DNA sequence: TGTGCCAGCAGTTACTGGGCGCCGAACACAGATACGCAGTATTTT. This gives the protein CASSYWAPNTDTQYF.

This clonotype was observed a handful of times. This sequence joins TRBV7-9 and TRBJ2-1; 7 nucleotides align to TRBD1. Germline V gene lookup returns CDR1 SEHNR and CDR2 FQNEAQ (reference sequence). V dropped 7 bases and J dropped 10; count of bases not matched to a gene: 10. CDR3 size: 13 residues. CDR3 region: CASTLDRSGEQFF. CDR3 DNA sequence: TGTGCCAGCACCCTGGACAGGTCCGGGGAGCAGTTCTTC.

The chain uses TRBV5-1 and TRBJ1-2; tentatively, D is TRBD1 (5 bases). This CDR3 is built from 15 residues. CDR1 is SGHRS and CDR2 is YFSETQ in the germline V gene. Between the trimmed V and J ends, which lost 2 bases and 6 bases, there was a span of 17 bases. The CDR3 DNA sequence: TGCGCCAGCAGCTTTTTACCGGGACCAGGGAATGGCTACACCTTC. Protein sequence: CASSFLPGPGNGYTF.

This chain links TRBV18 with TRBJ2-1, with 11 bases fitting TRBD2. Trimming removed 0 bases from V and 2 bases from J; junction bases left unmatched: 0. The CDR3 sequence is 16 residues long. Germline V gene data show CDR1 as KGHSH and CDR2 as LQKENI. CDR3 nucleotides: TGTGCCAGCTCACCACCGACTAGCGGGACCTACAATGAGCAGTTCTTC. This translates into CASSPPTSGTYNEQFF.

This clonotype was detected only a few times. The CDR3 DNA sequence: TGTGCCAGCAGCCTTGCGGCTCCCCGAGGGGATACGCAGTATTTT. Its translation is CASSLAAPRGDTQYF. The V and J genes are TRBV7-2 and TRBJ2-3; TRBD2 might be the D (5 bases). The CDR3 contains 15 residues. Germline loops: CDR1 SGHTA, CDR2 FQGNSA. V was cut by 5 bases and J by 6 bases, with 18 bases left in between.

V and J are TRBV11-2 and TRBJ2-5; D perhaps matches TRBD1 (6 bases). Trimming took off 1 base at V and 6 bases at J, with 15 bases between the two ends. The length of the CDR3 is 15 residues. Per germline, CDR1 SGHAT and CDR2 FQNNGV. CDR3 sequence (DNA): TGTGCCAGCAGCTTAGGGGCAGGGGTGGGAAAGACCCAGTACTTC. This sequence encodes CASSLGAGVGKTQYF.

The chain carries TRBV29-1 and TRBJ2-3, with D maybe TRBD2 (5 bases). V was pared by 6 bases and J by 4 bases, with 11 bases between. The CDR3 totals 12 residues. The V gene's germline CDR1 is SQVTM and CDR2 ANQGSEA. CDR3 in DNA: TGCAGCGTAAACCCGGGGTCAGATACGCAGTATTTT. It codes for CSVNPGSDTQYF.

The J gene is TRBJ2-1, the V gene TRBV11-1; possibly TRBD2 for D (5 bases). CDR1 is SGHAT and CDR2 is FQDESV in the germline V gene (reference sequence). The CDR3 length is 13 residues. Trimming pared 5 bases from V and 6 bases from J, leaving 11 bases between. CDR3: CASSRLALNEQFF. The CDR3 nucleotides read TGTGCCAGCAGCCGGCTAGCCCTCAATGAGCAGTTCTTC.

The V and J genes are TRBV5-6 and TRBJ1-6; 9 bases agree with TRBD1. From germline, CDR1 is SGHDT and CDR2 YYEEEE. The J segment lost 4 bases and the V segment lost 2 bases, leaving 1 base of the junction unmatched. CDR3 length: 15 amino acids. CDR3 sequence (DNA): TGTGCCAGCAGCTTCGGGACAGGGTATAATTCACCCCTCCACTTT. It translates to CASSFGTGYNSPLHF. Complete variable domain (other parts from reference TRBV5-6 and TRBJ1-6): DAGVTQSPTHLIKTRGQQVTLRCSPKSGHDTVSWYQQALGQGPQFIFQYYEEEERQRGNFPDRFSGHQFPNYSSELNVNALLLGDSALYLCASSFGTGYNSPLHFGNGTRLTVT.

This clonotype was seen a handful of times. V gene TRBV5-1 combines with J gene TRBJ1-2; perhaps TRBD1 as D (6 bases). CDR3 length: 16 amino acids. The germline gives CDR1 SGHRS, CDR2 YFSETQ. Trimming removed 0 bases from V and 8 bases from J, with 20 bases in between. In nucleotides, the CDR3 is TGCGCCAGCAGCTTGGAGTGGGGCAGGGGACCTACCGGCTACACCTTC. It specifies CASSLEWGRGPTGYTF.

The DNA for the CDR3 is TGTGCCACCCACTTGGGGGGGGCGAACACCGGGGAGCTGTTTTTT. Translation: CATHLGGANTGELFF. The gene calls are TRBV10-3 and TRBJ2-2; 7 nucleotides match TRBD2. V lost 10 bases to trimming and J lost 0 bases; unmatched junction nucleotides: 8. CDR1 is ENHRY, CDR2 SYGVKD, per germline. CDR3 length: 15 residues.

This clonotype was recorded a few times. The chain recombines TRBV6-2 or TRBV6-3 with TRBJ2-6; 8 bases are a match to TRBD1. Germline lookup yields CDR1 MNHEY and CDR2 SVGEGT. J was trimmed by 0 bases and V by 4 bases; bases with no gene match: 5. The CDR3 consists of 17 residues. As DNA, the CDR3 is TGTGCCAGCAGTTCCGGGACAGGATCCTCTGGGGCCAACGTCCTGACTTTC. This translates into CASSSGTGSSGANVLTF.

The rearrangement uses TRBV5-5 and TRBJ2-2, with TRBD1 identical over 9 bases. The germline gives CDR1 SGHKS, CDR2 YYEKEE (reference sequence). V lost 1 base to trimming and J lost 6 bases; unmatched junction nucleotides: 4. The CDR3 loop spans 15 amino acids. The CDR3 reads CASSLRQGVSGELFF. In nucleotides, the CDR3 is TGTGCCAGCAGCTTGCGACAGGGGGTCTCCGGGGAGCTGTTTTTT.

This clonotype appeared a few times. The chain joins TRBV6-1 to TRBJ1-4; TRBD1 matches at 9 bases. Germline V lookup: CDR1 MNHNS, CDR2 SASEGT. The CDR3 covers 19 residues. Trimming removed 6 bases from V and 0 bases from J; junction bases left unmatched: 14. The CDR3 bases are TGTGCCAGCAGGGGGGACAGGGCGGGAATGGCCCCAACTAATGAAAAACTGTTTTTT. Amino acid sequence: CASRGDRAGMAPTNEKLFF.

This clonotype turned up a few times. The V call is TRBV5-1, the J call TRBJ2-5; D not certain. The V and J ends lost 0 bases and 2 bases respectively, with 14 bases between them. CDR1 is SGHRS and CDR2 is YFSETQ in the germline V gene. The CDR3 consists of 16 residues. CDR3 DNA: TGCGCCAGCAGCTTGGCACCCCTCGCGAAACAAGAGACCCAGTACTTC. Amino acid sequence: CASSLAPLAKQETQYF.

V and J are TRBV28 and TRBJ2-2; 8 nucleotides line up with TRBD2. Trimming cost V 4 bases and J 8 bases; bases outside gene matches: 27. The germline CDR1 and CDR2 sequences are MDHEN and SYDVKM. This CDR3 is built from 21 residues. The CDR3 region is CASSSILKLADGGSPEGELFF. In DNA, the CDR3 is TGTGCCAGCAGTTCCATCTTAAAACTAGCGGATGGAGGGTCCCCCGAAGGGGAGCTGTTTTTT.

This clonotype appeared a few times. The chain joins TRBV10-3 to TRBJ2-1; 9 positions agree with TRBD2. Germline V gives CDR1 ENHRY, CDR2 SYGVKD. With 2 bases clipped from V and 3 bases from J, the junction kept 2 bases outside the gene matches. This CDR3 is 15 amino acids long. In nucleotides, the CDR3 is TGTGCCATCAGTGAGCTTAGCGGGGGCTACAATGAGCAGTTCTTC. Residues: CAISELSGGYNEQFF.